The next 4 T cell receptor beta chains were all read from a single sample in a study of monozygotic twins with inflammatory bowel disease. TCRdb reprocessed the 5' RACE reads and keeps a single row for each CDR3 protein, giving no DNA. The sample table sets out about 160,000 distinct CDR3 sequences. The specimen was blood. Receptor source: a human donor with ulcerative colitis or Crohn's disease, or a healthy co-twin of an affected twin (not recorded which).

The rearrangement uses TRBV7-3 and TRBJ2-3; TCRdb's D call of TRBD2 is untestable without DNA. CDR1 and CDR2 from the germline V gene are SGHTA and FQGTGA. The CDR3 spans 18 residues. The CDR3 loop is CASSPNPSRGASTDTQYF.

This sequence joins TRBV5-1 and TRBJ2-5; TCRdb's D gene call, TRBD2, goes unchecked for lack of DNA. The CDR3 has 16 residues. Germline lookup yields CDR1 SGHRS and CDR2 YFSETQ. The CDR3 loop reads CASSLAGPSDQETQYF.

The rearrangement joins TRBV29-1 to TRBJ2-1; TCRdb's D call, TRBD1, is unchecked because there is no DNA. Germline values: CDR1 SQVTM, CDR2 ANQGSEA. The CDR3 is 19 amino acids. The CDR3 protein is CSVRPQGQSRARGRNEQFF.

This CDR3 reads CASSLWSLGAGANVLTF. The chain carries TRBV7-2 and TRBJ2-6; TCRdb picks TRBD1, but there is no DNA to check that call. CDR3 length: 17 residues. Germline V gene sequence: CDR1 SGHTA, CDR2 FQGNSA.